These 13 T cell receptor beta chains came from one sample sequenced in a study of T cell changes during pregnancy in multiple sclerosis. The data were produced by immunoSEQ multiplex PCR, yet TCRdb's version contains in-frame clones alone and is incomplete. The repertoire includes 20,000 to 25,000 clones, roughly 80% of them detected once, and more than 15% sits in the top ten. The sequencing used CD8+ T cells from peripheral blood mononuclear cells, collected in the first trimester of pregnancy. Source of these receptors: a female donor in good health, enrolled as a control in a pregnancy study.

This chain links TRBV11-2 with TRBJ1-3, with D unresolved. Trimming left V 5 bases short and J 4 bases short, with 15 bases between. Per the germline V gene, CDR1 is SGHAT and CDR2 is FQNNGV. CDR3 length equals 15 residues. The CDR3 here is CASSGTAGGGNTIYF. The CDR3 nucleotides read TGTGCCAGCAGCGGAACAGCGGGCGGGGGAAACACCATATATTTT.

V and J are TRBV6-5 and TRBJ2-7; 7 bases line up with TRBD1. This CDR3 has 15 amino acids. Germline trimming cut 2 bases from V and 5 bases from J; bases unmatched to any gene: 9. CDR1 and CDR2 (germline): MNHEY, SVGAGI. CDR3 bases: TGTGCCAGCAGTTACCTGCCAGGGGGTAGCGACGAGCAGTACTTC. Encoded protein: CASSYLPGGSDEQYF.

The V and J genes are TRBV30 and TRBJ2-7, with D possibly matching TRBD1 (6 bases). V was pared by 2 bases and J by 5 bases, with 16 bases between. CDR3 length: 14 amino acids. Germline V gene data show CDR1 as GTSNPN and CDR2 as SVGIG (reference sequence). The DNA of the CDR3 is TGTGCCTGGAGTTTAATAACCGGGACACACGAGCAGTACTTC. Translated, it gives CAWSLITGTHEQYF.

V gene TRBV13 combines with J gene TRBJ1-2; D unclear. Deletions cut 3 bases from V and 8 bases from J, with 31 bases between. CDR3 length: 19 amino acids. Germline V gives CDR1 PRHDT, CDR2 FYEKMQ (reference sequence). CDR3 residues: CASSFESFGDPSVRGGYTF. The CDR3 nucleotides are TGTGCCAGCAGCTTTGAAAGTTTCGGCGACCCAAGCGTCCGGGGAGGCTACACCTTC. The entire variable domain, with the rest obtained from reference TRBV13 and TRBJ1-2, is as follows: AAGVIQSPRHLIKEKRETATLKCYPIPRHDTVYWYQQGPGQDPQFLISFYEKMQSDKGSIPDRFSAQQFSDYHSELNMSSLELGDSALYFCASSFESFGDPSVRGGYTFGSGTRLTVV.

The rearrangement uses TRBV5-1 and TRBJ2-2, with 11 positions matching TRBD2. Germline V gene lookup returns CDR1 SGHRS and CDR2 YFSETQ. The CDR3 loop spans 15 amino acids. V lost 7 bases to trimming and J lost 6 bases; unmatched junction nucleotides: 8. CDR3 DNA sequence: TGCGCCAGCCGACCGGGACTAGCGGTCGCCGGGGAGCTGTTTTTT. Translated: CASRPGLAVAGELFF.

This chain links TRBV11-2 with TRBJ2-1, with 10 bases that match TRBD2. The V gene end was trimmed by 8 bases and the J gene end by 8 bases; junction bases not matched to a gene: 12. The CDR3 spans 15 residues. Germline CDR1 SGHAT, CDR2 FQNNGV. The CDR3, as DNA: TGTGCCAGCGCCCGGCGGCCTAGCGGGGGCGATGAGCAGTTCTTC. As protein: CASARRPSGGDEQFF.

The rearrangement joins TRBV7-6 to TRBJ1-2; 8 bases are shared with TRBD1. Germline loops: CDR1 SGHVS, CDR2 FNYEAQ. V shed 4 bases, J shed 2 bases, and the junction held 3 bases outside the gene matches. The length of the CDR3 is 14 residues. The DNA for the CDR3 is TGTGCCAGCAGCTCTTACAGGGGGAACTATGGCTACACCTTC. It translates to CASSSYRGNYGYTF.

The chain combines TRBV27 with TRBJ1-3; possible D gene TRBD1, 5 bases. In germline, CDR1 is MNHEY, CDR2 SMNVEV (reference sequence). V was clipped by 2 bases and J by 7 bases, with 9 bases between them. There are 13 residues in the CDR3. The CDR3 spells CASSLQGSNTIYF. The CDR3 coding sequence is TGTGCCAGCAGTTTACAGGGCAGCAACACCATATATTTT.

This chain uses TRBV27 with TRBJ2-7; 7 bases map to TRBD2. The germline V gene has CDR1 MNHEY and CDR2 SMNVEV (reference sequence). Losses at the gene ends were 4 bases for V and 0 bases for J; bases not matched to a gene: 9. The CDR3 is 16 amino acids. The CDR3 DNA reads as TGTGCCAGCAGTTCCCCCAATGGCGGGAGCTCCTACGAGCAGTACTTC. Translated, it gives CASSSPNGGSSYEQYF.

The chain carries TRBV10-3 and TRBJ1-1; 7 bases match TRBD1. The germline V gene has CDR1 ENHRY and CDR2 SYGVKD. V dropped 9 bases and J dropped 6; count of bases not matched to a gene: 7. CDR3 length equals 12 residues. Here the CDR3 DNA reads TGTGCCATACGACAGGGAGGCGCTGAAGCTTTCTTT. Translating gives CAIRQGGAEAFF.

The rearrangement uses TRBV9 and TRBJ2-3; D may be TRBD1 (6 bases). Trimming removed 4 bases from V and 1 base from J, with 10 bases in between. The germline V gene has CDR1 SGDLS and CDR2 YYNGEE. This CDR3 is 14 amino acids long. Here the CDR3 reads CASSPAGGTDTQYF. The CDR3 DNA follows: TGTGCCAGCAGCCCGGCAGGGGGCACAGATACGCAGTATTTT.

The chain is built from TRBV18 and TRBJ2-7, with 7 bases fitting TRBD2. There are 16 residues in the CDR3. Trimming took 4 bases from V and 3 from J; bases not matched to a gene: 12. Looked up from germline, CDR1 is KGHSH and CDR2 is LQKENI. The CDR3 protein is CASSHTRRGELYEQYF. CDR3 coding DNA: TGTGCCAGCTCACACACCCGCCGGGGGGAGCTCTACGAGCAGTACTTC.

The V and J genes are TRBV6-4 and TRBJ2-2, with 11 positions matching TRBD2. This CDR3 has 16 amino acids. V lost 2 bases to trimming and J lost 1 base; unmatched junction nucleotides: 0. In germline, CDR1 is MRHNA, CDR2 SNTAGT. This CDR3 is CASSDLAGGNTGELFF. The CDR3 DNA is TGTGCCAGCAGTGACCTAGCGGGAGGGAACACCGGGGAGCTGTTTTTT.